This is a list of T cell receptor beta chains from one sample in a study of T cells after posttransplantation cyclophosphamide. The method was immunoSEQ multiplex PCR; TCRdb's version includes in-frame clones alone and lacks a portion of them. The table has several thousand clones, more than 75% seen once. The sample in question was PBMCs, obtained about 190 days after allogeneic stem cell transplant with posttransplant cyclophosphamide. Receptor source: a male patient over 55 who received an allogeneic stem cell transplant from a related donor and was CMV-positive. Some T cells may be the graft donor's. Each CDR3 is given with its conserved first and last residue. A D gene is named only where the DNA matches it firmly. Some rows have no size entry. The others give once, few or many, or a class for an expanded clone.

CSARVGNYGYTF | TGCAGCGCCAGGGTGGGGAACTATGGCTACACCTTC | - | TRBJ1-2 | TRBV29-1 | once
CASSLAAGTQYF | TGTGCCAGCAGCCTAGCCGCCGGGACCCAGTACTTC | - | TRBJ2-5 | TRBV11-1 | -
CASSLGIAANTGELFF | TGTGCCAGCAGCTTAGGCATAGCGGCGAACACCGGGGAGCTGTTTTTT | - | TRBJ2-2 | TRBV7-6 | -
CASRLTGTDTQYF | TGTGCCAGCAGACTTACAGGGACAGATACGCAGTATTTT | - | TRBJ2-3 | TRBV7-8 | -
CASSQDRTSTDTQYF | TGCGCCAGCAGCCAAGACAGGACTAGCACAGATACGCAGTATTTT | - | TRBJ2-3 | TRBV4-3 | -
CASSSLAGASYNEQFF | TGCGCCAGCAGTTCGCTAGCGGGGGCCTCCTACAATGAGCAGTTCTTC | TRBD2 | TRBJ2-1 | TRBV5-1 | -
CASSEQGVGNTIYF | TGTGCCAGCAGCGAACAGGGTGTTGGAAACACCATATATTTT | - | TRBJ1-3 | TRBV9 | few
CAWSGGNQPQHF | TGTGCCTGGAGCGGGGGCAATCAGCCCCAGCATTTT | - | TRBJ1-5 | TRBV30 | -
CASSLLARGLSGGYTF | TGTGCCAGCAGTTTATTGGCCAGGGGGCTTTCGGGAGGCTACACCTTC | TRBD1 | TRBJ1-2 | TRBV28 | -
CASSLGLAGGIKETQYF | TGCGCCAGCAGCCTGGGACTAGCGGGGGGAATTAAAGAGACCCAGTACTTC | TRBD2 | TRBJ2-5 | TRBV4-3 | -